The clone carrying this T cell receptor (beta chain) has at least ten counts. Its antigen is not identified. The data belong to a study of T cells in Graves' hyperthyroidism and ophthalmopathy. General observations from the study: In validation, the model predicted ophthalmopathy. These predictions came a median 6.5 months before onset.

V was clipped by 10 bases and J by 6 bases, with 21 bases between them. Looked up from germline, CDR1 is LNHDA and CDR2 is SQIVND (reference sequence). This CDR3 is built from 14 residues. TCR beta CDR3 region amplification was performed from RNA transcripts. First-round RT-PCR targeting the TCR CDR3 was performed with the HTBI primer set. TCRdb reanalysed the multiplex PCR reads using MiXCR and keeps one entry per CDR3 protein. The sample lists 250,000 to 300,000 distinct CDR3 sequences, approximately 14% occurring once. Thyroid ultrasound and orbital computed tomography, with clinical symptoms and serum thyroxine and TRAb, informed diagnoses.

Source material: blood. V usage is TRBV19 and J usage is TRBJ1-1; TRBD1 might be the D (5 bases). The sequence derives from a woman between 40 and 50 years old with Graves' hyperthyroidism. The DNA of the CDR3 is TGTGCCACCCTGATCAGGGTCCCCTACGCTGAAGCTTTCTTT. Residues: CATLIRVPYAEAFF.